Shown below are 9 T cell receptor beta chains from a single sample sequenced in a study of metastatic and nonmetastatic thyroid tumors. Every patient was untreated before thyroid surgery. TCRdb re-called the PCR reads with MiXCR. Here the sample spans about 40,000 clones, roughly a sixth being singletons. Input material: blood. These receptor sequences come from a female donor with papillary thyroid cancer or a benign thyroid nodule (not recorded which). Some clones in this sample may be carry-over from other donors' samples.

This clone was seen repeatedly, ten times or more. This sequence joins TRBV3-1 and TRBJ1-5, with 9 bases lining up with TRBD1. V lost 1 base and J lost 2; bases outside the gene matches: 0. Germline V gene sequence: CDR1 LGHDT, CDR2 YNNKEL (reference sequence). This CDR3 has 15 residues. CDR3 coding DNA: TGTGCCAGCAGCCAAGGGACAGGGGGCAATCAGCCCCAGCATTTT. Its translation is CASSQGTGGNQPQHF. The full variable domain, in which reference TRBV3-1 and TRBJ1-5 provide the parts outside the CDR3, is DTAVSQTPKYLVTQMGNDKSIKCEQNLGHDTMYWYKQDSKKFLKIMFSYNNKELIINETVPNRFSPKSPDKAHLNLHINSLELGDSAVYFCASSQGTGGNQPQHFGDGTRLSIL.

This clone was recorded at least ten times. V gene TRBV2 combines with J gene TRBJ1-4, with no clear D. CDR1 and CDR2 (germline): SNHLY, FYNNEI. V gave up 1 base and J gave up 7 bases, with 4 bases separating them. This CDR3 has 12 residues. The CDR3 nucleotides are TGTGCCAGCAGTGAAGTGGGTGAAAAACTGTTTTTT. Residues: CASSEVGEKLFF.

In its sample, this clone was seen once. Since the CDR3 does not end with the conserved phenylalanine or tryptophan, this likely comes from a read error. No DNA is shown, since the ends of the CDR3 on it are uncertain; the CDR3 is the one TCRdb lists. The CDR3 spells CASSADGT. The V and J genes are TRBV9 and TRBJ2-6; the table's D call, TRBD1, was not checked against the DNA. The CDR3 numbers 8 amino acids, ends counted. The germline CDR1 and CDR2 sequences are SGDLS and YYNGEE.

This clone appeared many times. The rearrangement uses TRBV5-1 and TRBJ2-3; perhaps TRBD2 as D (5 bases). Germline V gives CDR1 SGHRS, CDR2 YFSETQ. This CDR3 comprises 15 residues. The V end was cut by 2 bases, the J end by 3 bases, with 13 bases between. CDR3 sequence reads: CASSFTVRGTDTQYF. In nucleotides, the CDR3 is TGCGCCAGCAGCTTCACGGTTCGGGGAACAGATACGCAGTATTTT.

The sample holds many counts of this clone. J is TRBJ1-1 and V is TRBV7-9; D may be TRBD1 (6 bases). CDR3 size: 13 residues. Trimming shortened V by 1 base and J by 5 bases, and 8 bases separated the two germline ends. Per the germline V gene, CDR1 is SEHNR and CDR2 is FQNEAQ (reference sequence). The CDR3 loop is CASSLEGGTEAFF. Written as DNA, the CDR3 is TGTGCCAGCAGCTTAGAGGGGGGGACTGAAGCTTTCTTT. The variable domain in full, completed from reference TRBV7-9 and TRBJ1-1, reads DTGVSQNPRHKITKRGQNVTFRCDPISEHNRLYWYRQTLGQGPEFLTYFQNEAQLEKSRLLSDRFSAERPKGSFSTLEIQRTEQGDSAMYLCASSLEGGTEAFFGQGTRLTVV.

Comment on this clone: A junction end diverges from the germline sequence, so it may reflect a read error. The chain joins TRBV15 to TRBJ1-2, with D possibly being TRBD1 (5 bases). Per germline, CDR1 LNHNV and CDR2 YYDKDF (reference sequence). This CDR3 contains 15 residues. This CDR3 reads CATIREQVAGYGYTF. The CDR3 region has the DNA TGTGCCACCATCAGAGAACAGGTGGCGGGCTATGGCTACACCTTC.

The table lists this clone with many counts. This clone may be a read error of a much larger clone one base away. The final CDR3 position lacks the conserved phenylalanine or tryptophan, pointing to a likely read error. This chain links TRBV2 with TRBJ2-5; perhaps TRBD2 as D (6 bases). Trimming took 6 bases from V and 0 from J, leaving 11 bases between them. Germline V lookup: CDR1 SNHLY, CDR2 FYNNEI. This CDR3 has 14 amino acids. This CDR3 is CASSDGTYQETQYL. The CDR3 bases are TGTGCCAGCAGCGATGGGACTTACCAAGAGACCCAGTACCTC.

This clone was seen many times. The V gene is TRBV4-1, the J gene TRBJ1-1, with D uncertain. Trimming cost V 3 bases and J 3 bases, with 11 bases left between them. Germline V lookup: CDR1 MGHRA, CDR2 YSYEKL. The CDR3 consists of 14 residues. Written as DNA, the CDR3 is TGCGCCAGCAGCCAGGTCGCCAGCCACACTGAAGCTTTCTTT. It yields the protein CASSQVASHTEAFF.

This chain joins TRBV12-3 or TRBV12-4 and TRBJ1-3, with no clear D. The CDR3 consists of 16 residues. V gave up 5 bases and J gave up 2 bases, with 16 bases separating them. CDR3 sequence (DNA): TGTGCCAGCAGTGGGAGGGTACATTACCCTGGAAACACCATATATTTT. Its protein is CASSGRVHYPGNTIYF.